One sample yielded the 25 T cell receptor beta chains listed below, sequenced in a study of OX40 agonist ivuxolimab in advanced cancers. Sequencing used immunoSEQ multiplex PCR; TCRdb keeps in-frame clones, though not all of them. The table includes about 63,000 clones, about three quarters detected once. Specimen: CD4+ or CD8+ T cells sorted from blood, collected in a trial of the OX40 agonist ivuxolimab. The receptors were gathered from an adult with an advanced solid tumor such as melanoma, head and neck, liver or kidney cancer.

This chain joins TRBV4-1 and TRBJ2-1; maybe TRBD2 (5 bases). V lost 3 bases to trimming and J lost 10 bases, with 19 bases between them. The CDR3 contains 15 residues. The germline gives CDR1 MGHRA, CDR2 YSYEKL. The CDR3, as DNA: TGCGCCAGCAGCCAGCCGTGGCCGGAACGAGGGGAGCAGTTCTTC. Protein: CASSQPWPERGEQFF.

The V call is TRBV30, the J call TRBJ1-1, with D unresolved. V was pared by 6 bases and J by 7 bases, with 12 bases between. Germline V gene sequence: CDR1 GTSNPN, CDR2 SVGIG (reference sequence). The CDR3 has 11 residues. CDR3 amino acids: CACHRTLEAFF. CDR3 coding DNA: TGTGCCTGCCACCGGACCCTTGAAGCTTTCTTT. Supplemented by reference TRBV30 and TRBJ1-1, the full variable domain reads SQTIHQWPATLVQPVGSPLSLECTVEGTSNPNLYWYRQAAGRGLQLLFYSVGIGQISSEVPQNLSASRPQDRQFILSSKKLLLSDSGFYLCACHRTLEAFFGQGTRLTVV.

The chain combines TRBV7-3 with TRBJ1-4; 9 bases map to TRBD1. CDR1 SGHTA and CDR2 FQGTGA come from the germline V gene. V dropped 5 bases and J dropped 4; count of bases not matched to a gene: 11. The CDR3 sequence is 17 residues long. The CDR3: CASSRSRDRVGNEKLFF. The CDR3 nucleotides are TGTGCCAGCAGCCGGTCCCGGGACAGGGTAGGTAATGAAAAACTGTTTTTT. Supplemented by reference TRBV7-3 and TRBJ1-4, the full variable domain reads GAGVSQTPSNKVTEKGKYVELRCDPISGHTALYWYRQSLGQGPEFLIYFQGTGAADDSGLPNDRFFAVRPEGSVSTLKIQRTERGDSAVYLCASSRSRDRVGNEKLFFGSGTQLSVL.

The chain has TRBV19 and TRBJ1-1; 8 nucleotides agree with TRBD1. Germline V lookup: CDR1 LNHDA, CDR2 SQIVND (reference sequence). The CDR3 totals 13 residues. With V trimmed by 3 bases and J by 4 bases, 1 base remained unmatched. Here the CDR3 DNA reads TGTGCCAGTAGTATGACAGGGGCCACTGAAGCTTTCTTT. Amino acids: CASSMTGATEAFF.

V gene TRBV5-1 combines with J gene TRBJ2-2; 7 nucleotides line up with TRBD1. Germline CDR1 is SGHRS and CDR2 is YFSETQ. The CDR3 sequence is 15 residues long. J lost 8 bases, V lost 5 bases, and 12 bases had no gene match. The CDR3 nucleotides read TGCGCCAGCAGGGGGGACAGCTTCCGTTCGGGGGAGCTGTTTTTT. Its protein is CASRGDSFRSGELFF.

CDR3 sequence (DNA): TGTGCCAGCAGCTTAGGCGGGACGAACAATCAGCCCCAGCATTTT. Protein product: CASSLGGTNNQPQHF. V usage is TRBV7-8 and J usage is TRBJ1-5; TRBD1 might be the D (5 bases). The CDR3 contains 15 residues. Germline V gene data show CDR1 as SGHVS and CDR2 as FQNEAQ. V lost 1 base and J 3 bases, leaving 10 bases between the germline ends.

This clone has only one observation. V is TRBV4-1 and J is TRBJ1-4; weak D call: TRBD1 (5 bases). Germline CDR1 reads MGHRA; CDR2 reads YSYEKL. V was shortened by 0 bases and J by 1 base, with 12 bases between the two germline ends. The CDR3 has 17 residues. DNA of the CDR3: TGCGCCAGCAGCCAAGATTCAGGGAGGGGAACTAATGAAAAACTGTTTTTT. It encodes CASSQDSGRGTNEKLFF.

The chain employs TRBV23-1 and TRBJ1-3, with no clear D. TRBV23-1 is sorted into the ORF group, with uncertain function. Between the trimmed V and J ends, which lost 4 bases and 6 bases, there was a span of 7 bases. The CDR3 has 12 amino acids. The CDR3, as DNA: TGCGCCAGCAGTCGGGCGTTAAACACCATATATTTT. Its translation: CASSRALNTIYF.

The CDR3 here is CASSLTGTTYNSPLHF. CDR3 in DNA: TGTGCCAGCAGCTTAACCGGGACAACCTATAATTCACCCCTCCACTTT. This chain links TRBV11-2 with TRBJ1-6, with TRBD1 as a possible D gene (6 bases). The CDR3 runs 16 residues. Trimming stripped 2 bases from V and 2 bases from J, with 10 bases between. CDR1 SGHAT and CDR2 FQNNGV come from the germline V gene. The complete variable domain, with remaining parts taken from reference TRBV11-2 and TRBJ1-6, reads EAGVAQSPRYKIIEKRQSVAFWCNPISGHATLYWYQQILGQGPKLLIQFQNNGVVDDSQLPKDRFSAERLKGVDSTLKIQPAKLEDSAVYLCASSLTGTTYNSPLHFGNGTRLTVT.

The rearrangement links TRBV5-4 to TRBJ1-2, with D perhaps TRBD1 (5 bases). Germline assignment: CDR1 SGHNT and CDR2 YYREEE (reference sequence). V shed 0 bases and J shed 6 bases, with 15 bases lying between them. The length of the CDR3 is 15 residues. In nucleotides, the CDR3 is TGTGCCAGCAGCTTGGTGTCGCAGGGAGGCCATGGCTACACCTTC. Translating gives CASSLVSQGGHGYTF.

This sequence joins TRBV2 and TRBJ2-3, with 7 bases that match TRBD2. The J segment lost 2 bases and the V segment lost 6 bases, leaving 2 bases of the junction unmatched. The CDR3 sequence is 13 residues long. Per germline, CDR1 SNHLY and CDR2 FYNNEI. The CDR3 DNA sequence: TGTGCCAGCAGGGGGGGGGACACAGATACGCAGTATTTT. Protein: CASRGGDTDTQYF.

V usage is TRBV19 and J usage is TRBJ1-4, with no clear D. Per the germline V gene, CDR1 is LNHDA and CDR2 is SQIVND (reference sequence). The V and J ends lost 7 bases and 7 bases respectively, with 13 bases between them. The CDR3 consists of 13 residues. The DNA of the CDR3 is TGTGCCAGTACCGCCCCGGGAGGTGAAAAACTGTTTTTT. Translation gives CASTAPGGEKLFF.

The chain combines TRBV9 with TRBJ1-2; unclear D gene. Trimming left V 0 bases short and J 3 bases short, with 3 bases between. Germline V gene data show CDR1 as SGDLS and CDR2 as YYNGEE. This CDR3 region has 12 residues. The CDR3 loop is CASSVDDYGYTF. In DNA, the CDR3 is TGTGCCAGCAGCGTAGACGACTATGGCTACACCTTC.

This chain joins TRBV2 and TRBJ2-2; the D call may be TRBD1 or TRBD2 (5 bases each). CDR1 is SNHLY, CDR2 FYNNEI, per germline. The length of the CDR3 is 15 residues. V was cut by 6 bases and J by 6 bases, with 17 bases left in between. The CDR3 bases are TGTGCCAGCAGGGCCGGGACGGCGGGCGCCGGGGAGCTGTTTTTT. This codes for CASRAGTAGAGELFF.

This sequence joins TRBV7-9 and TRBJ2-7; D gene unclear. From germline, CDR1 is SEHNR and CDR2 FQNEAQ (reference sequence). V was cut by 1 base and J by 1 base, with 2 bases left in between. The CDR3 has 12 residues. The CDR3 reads CASSLGSYEQYF. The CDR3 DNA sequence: TGTGCCAGCAGCTTAGGATCCTACGAGCAGTACTTC. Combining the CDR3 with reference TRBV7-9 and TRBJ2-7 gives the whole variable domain DTGVSQNPRHKITKRGQNVTFRCDPISEHNRLYWYRQTLGQGPEFLTYFQNEAQLEKSRLLSDRFSAERPKGSFSTLEIQRTEQGDSAMYLCASSLGSYEQYFGPGTRLTVT.

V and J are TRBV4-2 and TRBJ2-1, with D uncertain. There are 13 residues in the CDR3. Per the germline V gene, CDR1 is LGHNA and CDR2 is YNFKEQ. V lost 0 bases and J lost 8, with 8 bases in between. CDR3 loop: CASSQDYGDEQFF. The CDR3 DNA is TGTGCCAGCAGCCAAGATTACGGCGATGAGCAGTTCTTC.

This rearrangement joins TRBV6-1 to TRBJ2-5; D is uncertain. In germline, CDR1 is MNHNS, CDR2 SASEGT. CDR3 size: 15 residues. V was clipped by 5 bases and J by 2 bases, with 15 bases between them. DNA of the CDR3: TGTGCCAGCAGTCCGTACCTCGCGGCTCAAGAGACCCAGTACTTC. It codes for CASSPYLAAQETQYF.

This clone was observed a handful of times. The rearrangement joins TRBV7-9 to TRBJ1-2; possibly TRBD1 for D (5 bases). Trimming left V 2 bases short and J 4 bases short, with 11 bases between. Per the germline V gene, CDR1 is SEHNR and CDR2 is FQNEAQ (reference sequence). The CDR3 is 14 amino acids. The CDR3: CASSLMGGGYGYTF. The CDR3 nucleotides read TGTGCCAGCAGCTTAATGGGGGGAGGCTATGGCTACACCTTC.

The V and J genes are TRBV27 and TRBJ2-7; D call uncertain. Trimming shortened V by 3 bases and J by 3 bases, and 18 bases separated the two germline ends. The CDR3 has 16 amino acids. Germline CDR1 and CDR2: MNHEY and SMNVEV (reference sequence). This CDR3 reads CASSFSYPRDHYEQYF. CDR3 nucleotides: TGTGCCAGCAGTTTTAGCTACCCCCGAGACCACTACGAGCAGTACTTC.

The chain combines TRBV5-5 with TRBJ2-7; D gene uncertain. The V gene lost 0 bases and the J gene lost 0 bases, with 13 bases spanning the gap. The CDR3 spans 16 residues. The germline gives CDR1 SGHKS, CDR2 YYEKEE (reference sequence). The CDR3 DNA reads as TGTGCCAGCAGCTTGGGTAACAGCCCGAACTCCTACGAGCAGTACTTC. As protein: CASSLGNSPNSYEQYF.

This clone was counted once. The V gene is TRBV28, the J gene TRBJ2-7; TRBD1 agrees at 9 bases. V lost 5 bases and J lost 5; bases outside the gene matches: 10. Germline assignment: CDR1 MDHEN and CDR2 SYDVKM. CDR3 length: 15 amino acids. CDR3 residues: CASSPWTGATHEQYF. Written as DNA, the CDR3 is TGTGCCAGCAGTCCCTGGACAGGGGCCACCCACGAGCAGTACTTC.

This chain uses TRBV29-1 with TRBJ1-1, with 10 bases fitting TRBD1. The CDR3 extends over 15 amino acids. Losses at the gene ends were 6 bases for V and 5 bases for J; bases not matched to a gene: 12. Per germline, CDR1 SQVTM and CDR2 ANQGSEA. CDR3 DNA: TGCAGCGTAGGTCCGGGACAGGGGAGATGGACTGAAGCTTTCTTT. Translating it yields CSVGPGQGRWTEAFF.

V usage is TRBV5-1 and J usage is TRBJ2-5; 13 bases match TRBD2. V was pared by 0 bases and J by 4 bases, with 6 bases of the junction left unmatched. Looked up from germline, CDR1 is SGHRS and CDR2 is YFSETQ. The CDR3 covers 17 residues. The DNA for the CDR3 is TGCGCCAGCAGCTTGGGGGGGACTAGCGGGGTCTCAGAGACCCAGTACTTC. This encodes CASSLGGTSGVSETQYF.

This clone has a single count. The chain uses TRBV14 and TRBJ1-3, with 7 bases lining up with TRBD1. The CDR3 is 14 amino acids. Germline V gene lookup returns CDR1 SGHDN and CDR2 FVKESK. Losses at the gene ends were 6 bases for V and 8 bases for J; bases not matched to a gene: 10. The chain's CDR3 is CASRVPRGLDTIYF. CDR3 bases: TGTGCCAGCAGGGTCCCCAGGGGGTTGGACACCATATATTTT.

The DNA for the CDR3 is TGTGCCAGCAGCTTAGATGGCGCGCCTGGGGGGGCCAACGTCCTGACTTTC. Its protein is CASSLDGAPGGANVLTF. This chain joins TRBV7-9 and TRBJ2-6; D gene uncertain. The CDR3 is 17 residues long. Germline assignment: CDR1 SEHNR and CDR2 FQNEAQ (reference sequence). Trimming took off 1 base at V and 4 bases at J, with 14 bases between the two ends.